This is a list of T cell receptor beta chains from one sample in a study of T cell changes during pregnancy in multiple sclerosis. Measured with immunoSEQ multiplex PCR; TCRdb has only the in-frame clones, and not every one. The sample shows 55,000 to 85,000 clones, 80% to 95% of them seen only once. Sequenced material: peripheral blood, taken in the second trimester of pregnancy. The origin of the receptors is a female donor with multiple sclerosis, enrolled in a pregnancy study. Both conserved end residues are trimmed from each CDR3. Clone size is not always given. Where it is, it says once, few, many or a class for expanded clones.

size,V,J,CDR3
-,TRBV4-1,TRBJ1-1,ASSQDAGAYTEAF
-,TRBV7-9,TRBJ2-1,ASSRSGGGINEQF
-,TRBV7-2,TRBJ2-3,ASSLSVRGQGGRTDTQY
-,TRBV6-6,TRBJ2-5,ASSYSYQETQY
-,TRBV7-3,TRBJ2-1,ASSLKGNFYNEQF
-,TRBV6-5,TRBJ2-5,ASSSEKTQY
-,TRBV10-3,TRBJ1-2,AISEYRVTDYGYT
-,TRBV5-1,TRBJ1-3,ASSPVGQNSGNTIY
-,TRBV15,TRBJ1-4,ATSREKGDTSEKLF
-,TRBV2,TRBJ1-1,ASSEAFTGGRFTEAF
-,TRBV6-1,TRBJ1-4,ASSTAINEKLF
-,TRBV7-9,TRBJ2-1,ASSLSTGNYNEQF
-,TRBV9,TRBJ2-1,ASSVGGRAGGNEQF
-,TRBV18,TRBJ1-4,ASSRHGEPNEKLF
once,TRBV5-1,TRBJ2-1,ASSLGGGDNEQF